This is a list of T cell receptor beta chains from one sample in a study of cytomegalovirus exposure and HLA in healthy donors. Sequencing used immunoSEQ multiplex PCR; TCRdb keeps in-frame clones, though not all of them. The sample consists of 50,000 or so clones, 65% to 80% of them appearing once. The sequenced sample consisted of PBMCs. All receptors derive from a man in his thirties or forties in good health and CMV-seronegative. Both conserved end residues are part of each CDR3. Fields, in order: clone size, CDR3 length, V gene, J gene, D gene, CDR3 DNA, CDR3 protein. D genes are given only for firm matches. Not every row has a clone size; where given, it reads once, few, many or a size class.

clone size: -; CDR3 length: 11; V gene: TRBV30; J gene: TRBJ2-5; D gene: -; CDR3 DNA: TGTGCCTGGACGGTTCAAGAGACCCAGTACTTC; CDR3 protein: CAWTVQETQYF
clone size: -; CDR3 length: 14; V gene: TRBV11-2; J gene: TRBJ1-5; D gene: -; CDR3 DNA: TGTGCCAGCAGCTTAGACGGAGGCAATCAGCCCCAGCATTTT; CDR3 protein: CASSLDGGNQPQHF
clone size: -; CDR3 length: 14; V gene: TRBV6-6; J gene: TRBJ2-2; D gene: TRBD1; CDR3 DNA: TGTGCCAGCGGGACAGGGGTGAGCGCCGGGGAGCTGTTTTTT; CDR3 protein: CASGTGVSAGELFF
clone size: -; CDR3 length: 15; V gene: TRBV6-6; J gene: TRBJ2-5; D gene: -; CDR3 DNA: TGTGCCAGCAGCTACCGGGTGGGGGGTCGGGAGACCCAGTACTTC; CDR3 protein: CASSYRVGGRETQYF
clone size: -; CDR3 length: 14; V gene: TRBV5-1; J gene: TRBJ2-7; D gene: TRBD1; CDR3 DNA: TGCGCCAGCAGCCTACAGGGGCCCTCCTACGAGCAGTACTTC; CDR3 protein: CASSLQGPSYEQYF
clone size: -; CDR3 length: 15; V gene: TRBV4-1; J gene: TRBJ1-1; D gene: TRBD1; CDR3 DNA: TGCGCCAGCAGCCAACCCGGACAGGGGAAGGCTGAAGCTTTCTTT; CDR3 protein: CASSQPGQGKAEAFF
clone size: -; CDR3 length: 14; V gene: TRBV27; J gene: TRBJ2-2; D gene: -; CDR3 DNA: TGTGCCAGCAGTATGGGATCTAGCTCCGGGGAGCTGTTTTTT; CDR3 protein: CASSMGSSSGELFF
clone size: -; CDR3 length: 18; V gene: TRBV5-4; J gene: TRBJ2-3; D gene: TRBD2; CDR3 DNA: TGTGCCAGCAGCCTCCCGACTAGCGGGAAGGGCCTCACAGATACGCAGTATTTT; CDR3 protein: CASSLPTSGKGLTDTQYF
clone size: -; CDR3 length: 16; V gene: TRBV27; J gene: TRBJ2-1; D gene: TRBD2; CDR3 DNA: TGTGCCAGCAGTTTATCATGGCTAGCGGACCCCTGGGAGCAGTTCTTC; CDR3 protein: CASSLSWLADPWEQFF
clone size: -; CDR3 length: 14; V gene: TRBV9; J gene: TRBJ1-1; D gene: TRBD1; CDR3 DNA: TGTGCCAGCAGCGTAGGATGGGACAGGGGTGAAGCTTTCTTT; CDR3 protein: CASSVGWDRGEAFF
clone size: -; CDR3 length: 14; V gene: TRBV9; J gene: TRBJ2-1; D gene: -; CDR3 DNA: TGTGCCAGCAGCGTAGATCGGGAGTATGCCCCAGTGTTCTTC; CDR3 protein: CASSVDREYAPVFF
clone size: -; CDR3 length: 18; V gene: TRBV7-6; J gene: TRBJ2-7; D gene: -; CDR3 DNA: TGTGCCAGCAGCTTAGGCCCTGGGGCAGGGAATGTACCCTACGAGCAGTACTTC; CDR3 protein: CASSLGPGAGNVPYEQYF
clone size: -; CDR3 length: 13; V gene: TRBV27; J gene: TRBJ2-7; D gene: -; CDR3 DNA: TGTGCCAGCAGTCTAGACTTGGAATTGGAGCAGTACTTC; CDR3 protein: CASSLDLELEQYF
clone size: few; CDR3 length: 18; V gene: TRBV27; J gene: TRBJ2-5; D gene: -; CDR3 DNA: TGTGCCAGCAGTTTATATACCCCCCAAACAGGGTGGGGAGAGACCCAGTACTTC; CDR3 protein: CASSLYTPQTGWGETQYF
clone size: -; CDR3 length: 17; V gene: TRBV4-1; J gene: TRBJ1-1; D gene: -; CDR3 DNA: TGCGCCAGCAGCCAAGTTCCGGGAGGCCCCCCGGCAGTAAGCTTTTCCTTT; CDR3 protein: CASSQVPGGPPAVSFSF
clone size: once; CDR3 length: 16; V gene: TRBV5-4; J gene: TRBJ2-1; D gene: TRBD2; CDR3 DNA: TGTGCCAGCAGCCCGGGACTAGCGGGAGCTTACAATGAGCAGTTCTTC; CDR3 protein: CASSPGLAGAYNEQFF
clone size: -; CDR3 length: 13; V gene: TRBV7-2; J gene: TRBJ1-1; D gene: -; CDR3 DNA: TGTGCCAGCAGCTTATATTTGAACACTGAAGCTTTCTTT; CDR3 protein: CASSLYLNTEAFF
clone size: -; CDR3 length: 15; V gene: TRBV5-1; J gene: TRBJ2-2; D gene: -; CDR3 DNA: TGCGCCAGCAGCTTGGGCGGGTCGAACACCGGGGAGCTGTTTTTT; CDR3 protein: CASSLGGSNTGELFF
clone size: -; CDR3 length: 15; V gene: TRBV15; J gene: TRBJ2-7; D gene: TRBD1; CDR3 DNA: TGTGCCACCAGCAGAACCCGGGACAGGGTGTTCGAGCAGTACTTC; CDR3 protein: CATSRTRDRVFEQYF
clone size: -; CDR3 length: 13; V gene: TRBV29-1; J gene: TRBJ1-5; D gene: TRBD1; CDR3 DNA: TGCAGCGCCTCCGGGACAGGGGGTCAGCCCCAGCATTTT; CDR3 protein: CSASGTGGQPQHF
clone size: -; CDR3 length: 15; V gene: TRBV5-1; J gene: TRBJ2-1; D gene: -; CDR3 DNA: TGCGCCAGCAGCGGAGACGGACAGCTATACAATGAGCAGTTCTTC; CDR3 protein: CASSGDGQLYNEQFF
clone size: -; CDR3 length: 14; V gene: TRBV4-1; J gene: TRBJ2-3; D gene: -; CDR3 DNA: TGCGCCAGCAGCCAAGATGGGGGCCGAGATACGCAGTATTTT; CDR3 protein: CASSQDGGRDTQYF
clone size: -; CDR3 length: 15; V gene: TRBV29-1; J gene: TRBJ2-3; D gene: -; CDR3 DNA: TGCAGCGTTGATTCGGGCAGGGCAGCCACAGATACGCAGTATTTT; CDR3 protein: CSVDSGRAATDTQYF
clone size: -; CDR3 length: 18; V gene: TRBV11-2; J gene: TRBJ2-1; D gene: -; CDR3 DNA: TGTGCCAGCAGCTTAGTATTCTCCGGGAAGGATCCCTACAATGAGCAGTTCTTC; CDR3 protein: CASSLVFSGKDPYNEQFF
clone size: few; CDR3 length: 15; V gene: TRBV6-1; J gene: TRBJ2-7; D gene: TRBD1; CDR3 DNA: TGTGCCAGCAGACACTCGGGACAGGGCCCCTACGAGCAGTACTTC; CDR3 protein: CASRHSGQGPYEQYF
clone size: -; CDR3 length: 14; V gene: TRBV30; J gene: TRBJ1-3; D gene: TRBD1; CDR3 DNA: TGTGCCTGGGACCAGGGGGCTGGTGGAAACACCATATATTTT; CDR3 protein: CAWDQGAGGNTIYF
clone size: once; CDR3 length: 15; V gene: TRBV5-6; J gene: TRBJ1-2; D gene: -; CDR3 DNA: TGTGCCAGCAGCTTGGGACTGACGGGGGGCCCTGGCTACACCTTC; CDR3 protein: CASSLGLTGGPGYTF
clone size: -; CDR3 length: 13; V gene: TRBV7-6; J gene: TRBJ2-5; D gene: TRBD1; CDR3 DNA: TGTGCCAGCAGCCGGGGACAGCAAGAGACCCAGTACTTC; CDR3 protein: CASSRGQQETQYF
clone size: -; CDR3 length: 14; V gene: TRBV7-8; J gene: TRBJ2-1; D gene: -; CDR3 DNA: TGTGCCAGCAGCTTAGCTCCCCGTCGGGGTGAGCAGTTCTTC; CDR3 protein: CASSLAPRRGEQFF
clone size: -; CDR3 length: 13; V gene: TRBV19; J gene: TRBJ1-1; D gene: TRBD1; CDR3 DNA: TGTGCCAGTAGGAACAGGGGGAACACTGAAGCTTTCTTT; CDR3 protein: CASRNRGNTEAFF
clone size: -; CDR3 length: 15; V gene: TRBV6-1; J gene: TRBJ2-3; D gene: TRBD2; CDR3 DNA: TGTGCCAGCAGGGCGGGAGGGCCCAGCACAGATACGCAGTATTTT; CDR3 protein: CASRAGGPSTDTQYF
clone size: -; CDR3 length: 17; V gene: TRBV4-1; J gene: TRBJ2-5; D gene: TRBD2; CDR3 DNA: TGCGCCAGCAGCCAAGCCCCGGGACTAGCGACCCAAGAGACCCAGTACTTC; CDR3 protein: CASSQAPGLATQETQYF
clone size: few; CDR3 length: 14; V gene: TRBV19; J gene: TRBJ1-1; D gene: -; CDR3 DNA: TGTGCCAGTAGTGCCTCGAACAGGGACACTGAAGCTTTCTTT; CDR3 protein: CASSASNRDTEAFF
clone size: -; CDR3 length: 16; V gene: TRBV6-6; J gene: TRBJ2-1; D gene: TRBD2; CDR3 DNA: TGTGCCAGCAGTTACTTACTAGCGGAACTATACAATGAGCAGTTCTTC; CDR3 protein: CASSYLLAELYNEQFF
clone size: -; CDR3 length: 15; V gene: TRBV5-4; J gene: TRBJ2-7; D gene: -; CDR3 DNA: TGTGCCAGCAGCTTTTACGTCGGAGCCGGGTACGAGCAGTACTTC; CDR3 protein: CASSFYVGAGYEQYF
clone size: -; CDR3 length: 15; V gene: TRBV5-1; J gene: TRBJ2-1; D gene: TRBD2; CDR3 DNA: TGCGCCAGCAGCCAAAGCGGGGGGTCCTACAATGAGCAGTTCTTC; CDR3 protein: CASSQSGGSYNEQFF
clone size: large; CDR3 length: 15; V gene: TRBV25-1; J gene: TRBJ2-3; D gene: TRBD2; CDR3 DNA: TGTGCCAGCAGTGGGGATAGCGGGAGGGCATATACGCAGTATTTT; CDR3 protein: CASSGDSGRAYTQYF
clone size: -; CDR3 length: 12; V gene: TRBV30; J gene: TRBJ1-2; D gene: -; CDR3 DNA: TGTGCCTGGAGTTGGGGCAACTATGGCTACACCTTC; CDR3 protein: CAWSWGNYGYTF
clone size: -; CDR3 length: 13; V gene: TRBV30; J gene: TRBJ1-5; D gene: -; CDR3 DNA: TGTGCCTGGGATTCAGGGGACAATCAGCCCCAGCATTTT; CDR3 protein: CAWDSGDNQPQHF
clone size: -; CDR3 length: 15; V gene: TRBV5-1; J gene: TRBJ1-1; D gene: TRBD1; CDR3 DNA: TGCGCCAGCAGCCCAGGGACAGGACCGAACACTGAAGCTTTCTTT; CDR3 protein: CASSPGTGPNTEAFF
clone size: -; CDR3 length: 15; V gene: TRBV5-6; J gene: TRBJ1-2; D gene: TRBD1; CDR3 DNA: TGTGCCAGCAGCTTCTTAGGACAGGGGAACTATGGCTACACCTTC; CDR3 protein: CASSFLGQGNYGYTF
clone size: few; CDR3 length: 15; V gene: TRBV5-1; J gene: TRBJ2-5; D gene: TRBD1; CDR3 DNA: TGCGCCAGCAGCTTTGGACAGGGGGCTCGAGAGACCCAGTACTTC; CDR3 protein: CASSFGQGARETQYF
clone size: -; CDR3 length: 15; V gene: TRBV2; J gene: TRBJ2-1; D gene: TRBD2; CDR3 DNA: TGTGCCAGCAGCCTAGCGGGAGGCGGATACAATGAGCAGTTCTTC; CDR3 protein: CASSLAGGGYNEQFF
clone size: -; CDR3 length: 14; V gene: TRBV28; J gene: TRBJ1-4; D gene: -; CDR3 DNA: TGTGCCAGCAGTTTAGGCGAGCCGGGGGTAAAACTGTTTTTT; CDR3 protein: CASSLGEPGVKLFF
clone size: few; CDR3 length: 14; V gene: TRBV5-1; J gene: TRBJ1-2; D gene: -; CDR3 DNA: TGCGCCAGCAGCTTACCCTACCCCGACTATGGCTACACCTTC; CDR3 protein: CASSLPYPDYGYTF
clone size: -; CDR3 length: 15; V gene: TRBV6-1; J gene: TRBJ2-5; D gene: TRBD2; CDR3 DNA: TGTGCCAGCAGTGAAGCAGCGGGAGGGCCAGAGACCCAGTACTTC; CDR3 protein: CASSEAAGGPETQYF
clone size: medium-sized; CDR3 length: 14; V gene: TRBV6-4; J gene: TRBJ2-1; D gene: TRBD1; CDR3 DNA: TGTGCCAGCAGTGGGGACAGCTCCTACAATGAGCAGTTCTTC; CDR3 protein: CASSGDSSYNEQFF
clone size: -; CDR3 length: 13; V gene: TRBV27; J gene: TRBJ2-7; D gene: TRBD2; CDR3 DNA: TGTGCCAGCAGTTTATTGGGAGGGGTTGAGCAGTACTTC; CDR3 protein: CASSLLGGVEQYF
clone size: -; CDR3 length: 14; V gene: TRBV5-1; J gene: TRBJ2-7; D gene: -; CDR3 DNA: TGCGCCAGCAGCTTGGAAGGGGATTACTACGAGCAGTACTTC; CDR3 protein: CASSLEGDYYEQYF
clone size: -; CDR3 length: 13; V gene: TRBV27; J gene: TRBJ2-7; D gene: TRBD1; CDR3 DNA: TGTGCCAGCAGTGGGCGACAGGGGAACGAGCAGTACTTC; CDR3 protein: CASSGRQGNEQYF
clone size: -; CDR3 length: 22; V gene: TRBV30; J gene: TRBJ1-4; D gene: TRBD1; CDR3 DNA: TGTGCCTGGAGTGTATATTCCCCCCGGACAGGGCAGGTCTTGGAGATAGGTGAAAAACTGTTTTTT; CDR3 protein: CAWSVYSPRTGQVLEIGEKLFF
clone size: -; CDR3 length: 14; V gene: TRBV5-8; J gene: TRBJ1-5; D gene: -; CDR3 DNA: TGTGCCAGCAGCTCCAGGGCCATGAATCAGCCCCAGCATTTT; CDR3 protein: CASSSRAMNQPQHF
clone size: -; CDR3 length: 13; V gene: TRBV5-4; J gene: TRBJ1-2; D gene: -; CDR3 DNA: TGTGCCAGCAGCCCCAGGGTTACGTGGGGCTACACCTTC; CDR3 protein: CASSPRVTWGYTF
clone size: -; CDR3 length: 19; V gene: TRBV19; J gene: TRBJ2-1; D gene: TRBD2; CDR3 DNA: TGTGCCAGTAGCCAGACCTCGGGACTAGCGGGAGGGCCCTACAATGAGCAGTTCTTC; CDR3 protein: CASSQTSGLAGGPYNEQFF
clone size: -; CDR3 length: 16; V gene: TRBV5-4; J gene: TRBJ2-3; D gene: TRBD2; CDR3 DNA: TGTGCCAGCAGCTACCTCTCGGGAGGGAGTACAGATACGCAGTATTTT; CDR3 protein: CASSYLSGGSTDTQYF
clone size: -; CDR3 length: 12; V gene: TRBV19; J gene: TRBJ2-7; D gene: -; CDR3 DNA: TGTGCCAGTACCGGGGGTATTGGCGAGCAGTACTTC; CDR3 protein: CASTGGIGEQYF
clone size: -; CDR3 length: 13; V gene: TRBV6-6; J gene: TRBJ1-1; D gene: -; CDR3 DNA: TGTGCCAGCAACATAGAGGGGAACACTGAAGCTTTCTTT; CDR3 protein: CASNIEGNTEAFF